The TCR beta chain under discussion was sequenced for a study of cytomegalovirus exposure and HLA in healthy donors. Trimming took 3 bases from V and 4 from J, leaving 10 bases between them. Germline lookup yields CDR1 KGHSH and CDR2 LQKENI. The CDR3 contains 14 residues. Primers included in the PCR were 60 Vbeta and 13 Jbeta primers. Assay: immunoSEQ multiplex PCR; the TCRdb copy retains only in-frame clones and omits some. This table holds roughly 69,000 clones. Donors in the study were healthy people who gave bone marrow. The sample was PBMCs. The receptor was derived from a woman in her 30s in good health and CMV-seronegative. This chain joins TRBV18 and TRBJ1-5; the D is unclear. CDR3 protein: CASSPGAANQPQHF. The CDR3 DNA is TGTGCCAGCTCACCGGGAGCAGCGAATCAGCCCCAGCATTTT.